This T cell receptor (beta chain) comes out of a study of CD8+ T cells in alopecia areata. Extracted from the samples, RNA was reverse transcribed into cDNA to serve as the sequencing template. Generated by immunoSEQ multiplex PCR, the TCRdb table keeps only in-frame clones and is missing some. The repertoire holds about 92,000 clones, with 44% as singletons. CDR3 length equals 13 residues. With 4 bases removed from V and 12 bases from J, the gap between germline ends came to 17 bases. Germline CDR1 SGHRS, CDR2 YFSETQ. The treatment denotes: oral pan-JAK inhibitor, 5-10 mg twice daily. The sequence came from a human donor with alopecia areata. The chain has TRBV5-1 and TRBJ2-1; perhaps D is TRBD1 or TRBD2 (5 bases each). The sequencing here drew on CD8+ T cells sorted from blood, taken at week 24, from a patient treated with tofacitinib. The CDR3 sequence is CASSERPGRPQFF. As DNA, the CDR3 is TGCGCCAGCAGCGAAAGACCGGGACGGCCGCAGTTCTTC. Based on the CDR3 plus reference TRBV5-1 and TRBJ2-1, the full variable domain is KAGVTQTPRYLIKTRGQQVTLSCSPISGHRSVSWYQQTPGQGLQFLFEYFSETQRNKGNFPGRFSGRQFSNSRSEMNVSTLELGDSALYLCASSERPGRPQFFGPGTRLTVL.